This T cell receptor beta chain was documented in a study of blood T cell repertoires in COVID-19. Method: immunoSEQ multiplex PCR; TCRdb's copy keeps in-frame clones and lacks some. The data contain about 90,000 clones, 80% to 90% of them seen just once; the ten biggest clones take up around 2.9%. The CDR3 extends over 17 amino acids. The trim removed 0 bases at V and 7 bases at J, leaving 10 bases unmatched. Germline V gene sequence: CDR1 LGHNA, CDR2 YNFKEQ. The sequenced material came from peripheral blood. The chain joins TRBV4-2 to TRBJ2-3; 10 nucleotides agree with TRBD2. The sequence was collected from a man aged 50 or older with COVID-19, enrolled during active disease. The CDR3 protein is CASSQELVERGGNTQYF. Here the CDR3 DNA reads TGTGCCAGCAGCCAAGAGTTGGTGGAGCGGGGGGGAAATACGCAGTATTTT.